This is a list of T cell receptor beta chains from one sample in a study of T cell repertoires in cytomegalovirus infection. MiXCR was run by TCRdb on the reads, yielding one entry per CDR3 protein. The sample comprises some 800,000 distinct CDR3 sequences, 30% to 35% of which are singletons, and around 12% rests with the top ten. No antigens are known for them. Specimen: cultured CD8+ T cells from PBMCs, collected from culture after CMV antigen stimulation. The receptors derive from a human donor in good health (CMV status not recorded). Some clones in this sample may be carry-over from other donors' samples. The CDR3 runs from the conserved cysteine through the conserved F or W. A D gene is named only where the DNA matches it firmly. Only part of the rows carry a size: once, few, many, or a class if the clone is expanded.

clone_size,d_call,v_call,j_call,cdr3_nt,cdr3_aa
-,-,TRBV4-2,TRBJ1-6,TGTGCCAGCAGCGACCATAATTCACCCCTCCACTTT,CASSDHNSPLHF
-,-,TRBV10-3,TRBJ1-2,TGTGCCATCAGAGCCCTAGAGGGCTACACCTTC,CAIRALEGYTF
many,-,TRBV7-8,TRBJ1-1,TGTGCCAGCAGCTTAGGGCACCTAAATGAAGCTTTCTTT,CASSLGHLNEAFF
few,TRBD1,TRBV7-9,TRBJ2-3,TGTGCCAGCAGCTTAGTTGACAGGGCGGCGGATACGCAGTATTTT,CASSLVDRAADTQYF
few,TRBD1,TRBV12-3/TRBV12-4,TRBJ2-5,TGTGCCAGCAGTTACCTTTCGGGACAGGGCCAAGAGACCCAGTACTTC,CASSYLSGQGQETQYF
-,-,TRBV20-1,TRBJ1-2,TGCAGTGCTAGAGACAGGTCCAGTCTAGGCTCAGTAATCTATGGCTACACCTTC,CSARDRSSLGSVIYGYTF
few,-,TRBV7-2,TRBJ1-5,TGTGCCAGCAGCTTGGGAAAGAACCACAATCAGCCCCAGCATTTT,CASSLGKNHNQPQHF
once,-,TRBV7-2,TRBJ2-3,TGTGTCAGCAGCTTAACGGGGGACACGAATACGCAGTATTTT,CVSSLTGDTNTQYF
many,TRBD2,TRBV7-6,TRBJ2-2,TGTGCCAGCAGCCCCCGGCTAGCGGGGGCCAACACCGGGGAGCTGTTTTTT,CASSPRLAGANTGELFF
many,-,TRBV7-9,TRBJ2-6,TGTGCCAGCAGCTTAGCGCGGAGGGGCTCTGGGGCCAACGTCCTGACTTTC,CASSLARRGSGANVLTF
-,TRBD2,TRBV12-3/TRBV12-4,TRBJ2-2,TGTGCCAGCACAAAGGGACTAGCGGGGGAGACCGGGGAGCTGTTTTTT,CASTKGLAGETGELFF
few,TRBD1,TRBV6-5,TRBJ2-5,TGTGCCAGCAGTTTTTTACAGGGGAAAGAGACCCAGTACTTC,CASSFLQGKETQYF
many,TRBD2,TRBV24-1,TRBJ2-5,TGTGCCACCAGTGATTTAGACGGCGGGGGTGAGACCCAGTACTTC,CATSDLDGGGETQYF
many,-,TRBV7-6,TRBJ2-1,TGTGCCAGCAGCTTAATATTCACAGCCTACAATGAGCAGTTCTTC,CASSLIFTAYNEQFF
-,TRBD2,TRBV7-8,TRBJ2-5,TGTGCCAGCAGCTTCGCCGGGGGGGCGGGGGCAGTGGAGACCCAGTACTTC,CASSFAGGAGAVETQYF
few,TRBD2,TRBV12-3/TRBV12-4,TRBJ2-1,TGTGCCAGCAGCCCCGGGACTAGCGGGGGGGCGGGTGAGCAGTTCTTC,CASSPGTSGGAGEQFF
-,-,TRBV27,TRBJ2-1,TGTGCCAGCAGTCAAGGGACCCCCTCCTACAATGAGCAGTTCTTC,CASSQGTPSYNEQFF
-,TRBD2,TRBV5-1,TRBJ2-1,TGCGCCAGCAGTCCCGATTGCGGGGGAACCTACAATGAGCAGTTCTTC,CASSPDCGGTYNEQFF
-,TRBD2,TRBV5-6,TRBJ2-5,TGTGCCAGCAGCTTCCCCCTAGCGGGGAAGGAGACCCAGTACTTC,CASSFPLAGKETQYF
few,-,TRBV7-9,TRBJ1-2,TGTGCCAGCAGCTTAAAGACGGCTAACTATGGCTACACCTTC,CASSLKTANYGYTF
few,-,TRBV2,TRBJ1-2,TGTGCCAGCAGTGAATTTGGGACGACCTATGGCTACACCTTC,CASSEFGTTYGYTF
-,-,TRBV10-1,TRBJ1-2,TGCGCCAGCAGCGCCGGGAGAGACAACTATGGCTACACCTTC,CASSAGRDNYGYTF
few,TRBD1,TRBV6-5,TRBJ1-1,TGTGCCAGCAGTTACCTAGAAGACAGGGTTTTTCCAAACACTGAAGCTTTCTTT,CASSYLEDRVFPNTEAFF
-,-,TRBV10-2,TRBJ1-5,TGCGCCAGCAGTGACCCGGACAGTCGGGATCAGCCCCAGCATTTT,CASSDPDSRDQPQHF